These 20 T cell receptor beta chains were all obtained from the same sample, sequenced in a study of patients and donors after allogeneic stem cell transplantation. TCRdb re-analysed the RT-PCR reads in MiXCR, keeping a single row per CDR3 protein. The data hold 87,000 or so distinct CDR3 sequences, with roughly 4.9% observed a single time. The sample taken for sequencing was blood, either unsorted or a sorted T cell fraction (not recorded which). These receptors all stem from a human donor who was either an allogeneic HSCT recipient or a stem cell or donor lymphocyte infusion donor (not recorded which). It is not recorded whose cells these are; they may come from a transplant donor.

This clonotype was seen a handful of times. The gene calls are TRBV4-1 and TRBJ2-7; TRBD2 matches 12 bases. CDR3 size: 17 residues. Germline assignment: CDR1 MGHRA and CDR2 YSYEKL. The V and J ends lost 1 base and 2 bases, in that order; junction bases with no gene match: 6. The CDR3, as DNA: TGCGCCAGCAGCCAAGCACTAGCGGGAGGCGGGACCTACGAGCAGTACTTC. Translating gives CASSQALAGGGTYEQYF.

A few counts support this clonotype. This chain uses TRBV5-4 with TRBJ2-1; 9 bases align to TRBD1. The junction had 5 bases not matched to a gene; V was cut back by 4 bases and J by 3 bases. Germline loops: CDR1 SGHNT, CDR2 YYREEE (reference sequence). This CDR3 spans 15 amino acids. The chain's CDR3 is CASSHRQGDYNEQFF. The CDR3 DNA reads TGTGCCAGCAGCCACAGACAGGGGGACTACAATGAGCAGTTCTTC.

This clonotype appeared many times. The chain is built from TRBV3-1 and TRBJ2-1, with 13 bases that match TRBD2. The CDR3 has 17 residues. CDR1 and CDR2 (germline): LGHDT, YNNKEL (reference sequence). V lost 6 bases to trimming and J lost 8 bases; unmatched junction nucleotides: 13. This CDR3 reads CASRNFTSGGEVDEQFF. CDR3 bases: TGTGCCAGCAGGAACTTTACTAGCGGGGGGGAGGTGGATGAGCAGTTCTTC.

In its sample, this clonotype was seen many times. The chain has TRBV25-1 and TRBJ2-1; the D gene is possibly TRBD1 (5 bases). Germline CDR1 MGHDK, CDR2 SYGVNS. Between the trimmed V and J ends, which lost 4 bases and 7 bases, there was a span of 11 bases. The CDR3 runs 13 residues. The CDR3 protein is CASSVRVGNEQFF. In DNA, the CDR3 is TGTGCCAGCAGTGTCAGGGTAGGGAATGAGCAGTTCTTC.

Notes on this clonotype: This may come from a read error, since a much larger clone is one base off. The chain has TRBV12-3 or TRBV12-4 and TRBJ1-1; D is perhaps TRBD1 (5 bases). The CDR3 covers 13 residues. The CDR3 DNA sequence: TGTGTCAGCAGCAGGGAGCGGAGGACGTCAGCTTTCTTT. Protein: CVSSRERRTSAFF.

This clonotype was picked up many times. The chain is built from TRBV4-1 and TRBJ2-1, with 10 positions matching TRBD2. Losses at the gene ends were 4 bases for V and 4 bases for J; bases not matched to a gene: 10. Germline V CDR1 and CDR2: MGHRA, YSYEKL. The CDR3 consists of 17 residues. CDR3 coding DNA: TGCGCCAGCAGCCCGCACGCTAGCGGGAGTGGTTACAATGAGCAGTTCTTC. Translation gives CASSPHASGSGYNEQFF.

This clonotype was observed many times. CDR3 coding DNA: TGTGCCAGTAGTGAGCGGAGTTACACAGATACGCAGTATTTT. Protein product: CASSERSYTDTQYF. V gene TRBV19 combines with J gene TRBJ2-3, with a possible D match to TRBD2 (5 bases). Trimming stripped 5 bases from V and 2 bases from J, with 11 bases between. Looked up from germline, CDR1 is LNHDA and CDR2 is SQIVND (reference sequence). The CDR3 totals 14 residues.

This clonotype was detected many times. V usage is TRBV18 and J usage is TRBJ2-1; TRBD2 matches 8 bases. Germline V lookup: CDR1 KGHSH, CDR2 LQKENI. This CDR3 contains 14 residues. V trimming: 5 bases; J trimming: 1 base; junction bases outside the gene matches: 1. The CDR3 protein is CASSTSGSYNEQFF. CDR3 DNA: TGTGCCAGCTCAACTAGCGGTTCCTACAATGAGCAGTTCTTC.

As DNA, the CDR3 is TGTGCCAGCAGCCAGGGGGTCGTGCGTACCACCGGGGAGCTGTTTTTT. It yields the protein CASSQGVVRTTGELFF. The chain carries TRBV3-1 and TRBJ2-2; perhaps D is TRBD1 or TRBD2 (5 bases each). This CDR3 comprises 16 residues. V lost 3 bases and J 4 bases, leaving 15 bases between the germline ends. Germline assignment: CDR1 LGHDT and CDR2 YNNKEL (reference sequence).

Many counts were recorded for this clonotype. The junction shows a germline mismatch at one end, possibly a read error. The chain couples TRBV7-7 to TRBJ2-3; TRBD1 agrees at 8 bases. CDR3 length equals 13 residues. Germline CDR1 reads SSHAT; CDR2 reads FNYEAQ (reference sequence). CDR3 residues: CASSETGADTQYF. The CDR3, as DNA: TGTGCTAGCAGCGAGACAGGGGCAGATACGCAGTATTTT.

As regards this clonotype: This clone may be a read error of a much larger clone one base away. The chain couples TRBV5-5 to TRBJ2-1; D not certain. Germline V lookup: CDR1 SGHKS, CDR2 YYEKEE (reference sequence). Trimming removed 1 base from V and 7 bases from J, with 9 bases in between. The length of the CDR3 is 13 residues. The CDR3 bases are TGTGCCAGCAGCTTGAAAATGTGGAATGAGCAGTTCTTC. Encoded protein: CASSLKMWNEQFF. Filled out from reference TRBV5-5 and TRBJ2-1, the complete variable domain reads DAGVTQSPTHLIKTRGQQVTLRCSPISGHKSVSWYQQVLGQGPQFIFQYYEKEERGRGNFPDRFSARQFPNYSSELNVNALLLGDSALYLCASSLKMWNEQFFGPGTRLTVL.

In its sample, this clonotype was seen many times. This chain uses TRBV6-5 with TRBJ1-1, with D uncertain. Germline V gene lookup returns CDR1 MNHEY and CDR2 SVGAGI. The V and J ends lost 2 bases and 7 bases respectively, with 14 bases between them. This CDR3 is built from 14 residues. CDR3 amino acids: CASSYGQAYREAFF. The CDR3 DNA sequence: TGTGCCAGCAGTTACGGGCAGGCCTATCGTGAAGCTTTCTTT.

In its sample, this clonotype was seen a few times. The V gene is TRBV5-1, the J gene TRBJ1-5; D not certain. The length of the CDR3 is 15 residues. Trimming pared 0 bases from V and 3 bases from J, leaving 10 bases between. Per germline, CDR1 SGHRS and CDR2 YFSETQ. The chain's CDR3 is CASSLAGGNNQPQHF. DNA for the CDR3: TGCGCCAGCAGCTTGGCCGGCGGAAACAATCAGCCCCAGCATTTT. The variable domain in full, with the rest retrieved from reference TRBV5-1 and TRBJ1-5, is KAGVTQTPRYLIKTRGQQVTLSCSPISGHRSVSWYQQTPGQGLQFLFEYFSETQRNKGNFPGRFSGRQFSNSRSEMNVSTLELGDSALYLCASSLAGGNNQPQHFGDGTRLSIL.

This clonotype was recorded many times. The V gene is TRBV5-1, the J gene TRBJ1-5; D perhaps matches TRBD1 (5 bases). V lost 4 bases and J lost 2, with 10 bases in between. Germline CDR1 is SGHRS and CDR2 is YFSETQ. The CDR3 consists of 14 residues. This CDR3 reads CASSPDSRNQPQHF. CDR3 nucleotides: TGCGCCAGCAGCCCTGACAGTCGCAATCAGCCCCAGCATTTT.

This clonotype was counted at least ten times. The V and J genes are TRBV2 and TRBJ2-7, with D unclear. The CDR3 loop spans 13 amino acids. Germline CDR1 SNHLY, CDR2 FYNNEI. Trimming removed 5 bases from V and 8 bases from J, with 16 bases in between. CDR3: CASSQVTPPKQYF. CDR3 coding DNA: TGTGCCAGCAGTCAGGTGACCCCCCCTAAGCAGTACTTC.

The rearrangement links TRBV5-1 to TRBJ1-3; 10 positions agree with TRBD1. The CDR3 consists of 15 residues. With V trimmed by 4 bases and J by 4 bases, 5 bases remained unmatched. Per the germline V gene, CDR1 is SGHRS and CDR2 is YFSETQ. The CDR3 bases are TGCGCCAGCAGCGCGGGGACAGGGGTCGGAAACACCATATATTTT. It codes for CASSAGTGVGNTIYF. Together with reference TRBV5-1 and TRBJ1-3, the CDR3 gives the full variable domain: KAGVTQTPRYLIKTRGQQVTLSCSPISGHRSVSWYQQTPGQGLQFLFEYFSETQRNKGNFPGRFSGRQFSNSRSEMNVSTLELGDSALYLCASSAGTGVGNTIYFGEGSWLTVV.

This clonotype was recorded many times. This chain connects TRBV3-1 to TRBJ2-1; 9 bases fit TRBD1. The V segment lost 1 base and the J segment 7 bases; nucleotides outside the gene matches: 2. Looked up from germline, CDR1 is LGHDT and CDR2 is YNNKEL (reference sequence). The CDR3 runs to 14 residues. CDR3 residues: CASSQGQGVNEQFF. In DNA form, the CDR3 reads TGTGCCAGCAGCCAAGGACAGGGGGTTAATGAGCAGTTCTTC.

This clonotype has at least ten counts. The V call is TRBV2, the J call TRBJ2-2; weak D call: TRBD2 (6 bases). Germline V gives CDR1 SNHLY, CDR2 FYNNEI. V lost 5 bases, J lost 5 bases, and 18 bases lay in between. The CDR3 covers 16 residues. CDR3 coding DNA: TGTGCCAGCAGTCCGGGGGTAGCGGCTACTACCGGGGAGCTGTTTTTT. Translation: CASSPGVAATTGELFF.

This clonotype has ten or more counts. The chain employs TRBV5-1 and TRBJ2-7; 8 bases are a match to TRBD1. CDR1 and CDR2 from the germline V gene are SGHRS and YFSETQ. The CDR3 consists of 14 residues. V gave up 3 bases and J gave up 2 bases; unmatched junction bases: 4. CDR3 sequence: CASSSGTGPYEQYF. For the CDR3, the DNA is TGCGCCAGCAGCTCCGGGACAGGACCCTACGAGCAGTACTTC.

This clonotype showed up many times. CDR3 in amino acids: CASSLSEASYNEQFF. The DNA of the CDR3 is TGTGCCAGCAGCCTTTCTGAGGCGTCCTACAATGAGCAGTTCTTC. The chain couples TRBV7-6 to TRBJ2-1; D unclear. The germline V gene encodes CDR1 SGHVS and CDR2 FNYEAQ. V lost 5 bases and J 1 base, leaving 12 bases between the germline ends. The CDR3 contains 15 residues. Variable domain in full (rest from reference TRBV7-6 and TRBJ2-1): GAGVSQSPRYKVTKRGQDVALRCDPISGHVSLYWYRQALGQGPEFLTYFNYEAQQDKSGLPNDRFSAERPEGSISTLTIQRTEQRDSAMYRCASSLSEASYNEQFFGPGTRLTVL.